This passage covers 9 T cell receptor beta chains from one sample sequenced in a study of T-cell reconstitution after alpha-beta-depleted transplantation in children. A library of TCRbeta sequences, prepared with unique molecular identifiers, was generated. Via MiXCR, TCRdb re-called the PCR reads, giving one row per CDR3 protein. The sample carries hundreds of thousands of distinct CDR3 sequences, about an eighth recorded once. The sequenced sample was PBMCs, mostly from graft donor cells, obtained 360 days after TCRalphabeta/CD19-depleted stem cell transplant. Receptors originate from a male patient between 5 and 17 years old who had a stem cell transplant for acute myeloid leukemia, so the T cells may come from the graft donor.

The table lists this clonotype with a few counts. This chain connects TRBV7-6 to TRBJ2-7, with 7 bases matching TRBD1. The CDR3 runs to 15 residues. V shed 7 bases and J 0 bases; nucleotides not matched to a gene: 9. Per germline, CDR1 SGHVS and CDR2 FNYEAQ. CDR3 amino acids: CASTPRQGSSYEQYF. CDR3 nucleotides: TGTGCCAGCACGCCCCGACAGGGTAGCTCCTACGAGCAGTACTTC.

The chain carries TRBV5-4 and TRBJ2-7; 7 nucleotides align to TRBD2. Germline values: CDR1 SGHNT, CDR2 YYREEE (reference sequence). Losses at the gene ends were 2 bases for V and 3 bases for J; bases not matched to a gene: 5. The length of the CDR3 is 14 residues. For the CDR3, the DNA is TGTGCCAGCAGCTTACGAGCGGGAAGCTACGAGCAGTACTTC. Residues: CASSLRAGSYEQYF.

This chain links TRBV7-2 with TRBJ2-7; the D call may be TRBD1 or TRBD2 (6 bases each). Between the trimmed V and J ends, which lost 5 bases and 1 base, there was a span of 18 bases. Germline V gives CDR1 SGHTA, CDR2 FQGNSA. This CDR3 is 16 amino acids long. CDR3 in DNA: TGTGCCAGCAGCACAGGGAGGAGGATGATTTCCTACGAGCAGTACTTC. As protein: CASSTGRRMISYEQYF.

This clonotype was found many times. The CDR3 coding sequence is TGTGCCAGCAGTCCCGCTACTAGCGGCTCCTACAATGAGCAGTTCTTC. It specifies CASSPATSGSYNEQFF. This chain uses TRBV6-4 with TRBJ2-1, with 8 bases fitting TRBD2. The trim removed 5 bases at V and 0 bases at J, leaving 6 bases unmatched. The CDR3 extends over 16 amino acids. The V gene's germline CDR1 is MRHNA and CDR2 SNTAGT.

This clonotype has only a few counts. The chain combines TRBV11-2 with TRBJ2-1, with TRBD2 matching over 9 bases. V was pared by 0 bases and J by 1 base, with 4 bases of the junction left unmatched. The germline gives CDR1 SGHAT, CDR2 FQNNGV. This CDR3 is built from 17 residues. CDR3 DNA: TGTGCCAGCAGCTTAGATCTAAGCGGGAGGTCCTACAATGAGCAGTTCTTC. Protein product: CASSLDLSGRSYNEQFF.

V gene TRBV10-3 combines with J gene TRBJ2-1, with TRBD2 matching 12 bases. The CDR3 is made up of 14 amino acids. Germline lookup yields CDR1 ENHRY and CDR2 SYGVKD. The J segment lost 9 bases and the V segment lost 5 bases, leaving 5 bases of the junction unmatched. The DNA of the CDR3 is TGTGCCATCAGTAGACTAGCGGGAGTGGGTGAGCAGTTCTTC. Its protein product is CAISRLAGVGEQFF.

The V call is TRBV5-6, the J call TRBJ1-4; D is uncertain. V was trimmed by 4 bases and J by 0 bases, leaving 10 bases between them. This CDR3 is 15 amino acids long. Per the germline V gene, CDR1 is SGHDT and CDR2 is YYEEEE. The CDR3 loop reads CASSRGWATNEKLFF. The CDR3 DNA is TGTGCCAGCAGCCGGGGTTGGGCAACTAATGAAAAACTGTTTTTT.

Concerning this clonotype itself: The germline gene is not matched at one end of the junction; a read error may be the cause. The chain links TRBV29-1 to TRBJ2-2; TRBD2 matches 8 bases. There are 17 residues in the CDR3. CDR1 is SQVTM and CDR2 is ANQGSEA in the germline V gene. The CDR3 loop reads CSVEAFGLAGNTVELFF. The CDR3 nucleotides read TGCAGCGTTGAAGCGTTTGGTCTAGCGGGTAACACCGTGGAGCTGTTTTTT.

The chain carries TRBV4-3 and TRBJ2-3; 7 nucleotides match TRBD1. Germline lookup yields CDR1 LGHNA and CDR2 YSLEER. Trimming at V came to 1 base and at J to 4 bases, leaving 8 bases not matched to a gene. CDR3 size: 16 residues. For the CDR3, the DNA is TGCGCCAGCAGCCAAGGCGAGGGGGCTTGGGCAGATACGCAGTATTTT. Its translation is CASSQGEGAWADTQYF.